This T cell receptor (beta chain) was found in a study of blood T cell repertoires in COVID-19. As for the study in general: The United States, Italy and Spain supplied acute and convalescent COVID-19 samples. PBMCs, B-cell-depleted T cells, or T cells were the source of the cDNA or gDNA that made up the material.

Original processing methods: Scientists estimated how many nucleated cells there were by amplifying reference gene primers. Some clones are missing from TCRdb's copy, which holds only in-frame ones; the method was immunoSEQ multiplex PCR. The DNA gave D and trimming, while V, J and clone size come from that table. The sample lists 140,000 to 150,000 clones; about 87% were seen once. The sequenced sample consisted of peripheral blood. This TCR was recovered from a woman between 45 and 65 years old with acute or convalescent COVID-19.

The CDR3 DNA follows: TGTGCCAGCGGGAACCAAGAGACCCAGTACTTC. Residues: CASGNQETQYF. V and J are TRBV19 and TRBJ2-5, with TRBD2 as a possible D gene (5 bases). V lost 9 bases, J lost 0 bases, and 5 bases lay in between. Germline V gene data show CDR1 as LNHDA and CDR2 as SQIVND (reference sequence). CDR3 length equals 11 residues.